The 15 T cell receptor beta chains below were found in one sample sequenced in a study of T cell responses to AZD1222 COVID-19 vaccine. Sequenced by immunoSEQ multiplex PCR; TCRdb stores in-frame clones only, minus some. The table shows some 150,000 clones, with 85% to 95% occurring only once. The sequences come from peripheral blood, collected 28 days after the second AZD1222 dose. These TCRs come from an adult who received the AZD1222 COVID-19 vaccine.

V usage is TRBV27 and J usage is TRBJ2-3; perhaps TRBD1 as D (6 bases). The germline V and J ends were trimmed by 4 bases and 0 bases, with 14 bases remaining between them. There are 16 residues in the CDR3. CDR1 and CDR2 from the germline V gene are MNHEY and SMNVEV (reference sequence). The CDR3 here is CASSSRRDTSTDTQYF. CDR3 nucleotide sequence: TGTGCCAGCAGTTCGAGAAGGGACACGAGCACAGATACGCAGTATTTT.

The chain carries TRBV3-1 (or the pseudogene TRBV3-2) and TRBJ2-6; D is possibly TRBD1 (6 bases). The V and J ends lost 0 bases and 0 bases respectively, with 12 bases between them. Germline CDR1 and CDR2: LGHDT and YNNKEL (reference sequence). The CDR3 loop spans 18 amino acids. This chain's CDR3 is CASSQDHRAPSGANVLTF. In DNA, the CDR3 is TGTGCCAGCAGCCAAGATCACAGGGCGCCCTCTGGGGCCAACGTCCTGACTTTC.

The chain has TRBV19 and TRBJ1-3; unclear D gene. Germline V gives CDR1 LNHDA, CDR2 SQIVND (reference sequence). This CDR3 contains 15 residues. V was pared by 4 bases and J by 0 bases, with 10 bases between. The CDR3 reads CASSRSLYSGNTIYF. In DNA form, the CDR3 reads TGTGCCAGTAGTAGATCTTTATACTCTGGAAACACCATATATTTT. Full variable domain (remainder filled in from reference TRBV19 and TRBJ1-3): DGGITQSPKYLFRKEGQNVTLSCEQNLNHDAMYWYRQDPGQGLRLIYYSQIVNDFQKGDIAEGYSVSREKKESFPLTVTSAQKNPTAFYLCASSRSLYSGNTIYFGEGSWLTVV.

This sequence joins TRBV6-6 and TRBJ2-5; D perhaps matches TRBD1 (6 bases). Germline V lookup: CDR1 MNHNY, CDR2 SVGAGI (reference sequence). V was cut by 5 bases and J by 0 bases, with 10 bases left in between. The CDR3 is 14 residues long. CDR3: CASSVTGYQETQYF. The DNA of the CDR3 is TGTGCCAGCAGTGTCACAGGGTACCAAGAGACCCAGTACTTC.

The rearrangement links TRBV5-1 to TRBJ2-7; the match to TRBD1 covers 8 bases. V lost 0 bases and J lost 0; bases outside the gene matches: 8. Germline V gene data show CDR1 as SGHRS and CDR2 as YFSETQ. The CDR3 is 17 amino acids. The CDR3 sequence is CASSLGGRTGLSYEQYF. The CDR3 DNA sequence: TGCGCCAGCAGCTTGGGAGGCCGGACAGGGCTCTCCTACGAGCAGTACTTC.

This clone was detected a few times. The genes are TRBV7-3 and TRBJ2-7, with D perhaps given as TRBD1 or TRBD2 (5 bases each). Germline CDR1 SGHTA, CDR2 FQGTGA. This CDR3 is 15 amino acids long. The V end was cut by 7 bases, the J end by 1 base, with 17 bases between. The CDR3 spells CASKAGPGGSYEQYF. The CDR3 coding sequence is TGTGCCAGCAAAGCAGGGCCCGGAGGTTCCTACGAGCAGTACTTC.

The rearrangement joins TRBV2 to TRBJ2-7; 9 bases agree with TRBD2. CDR1 and CDR2 from the germline V gene are SNHLY and FYNNEI. J lost 6 bases, V lost 4 bases, and 1 base had no gene match. The CDR3 runs 12 residues. The CDR3 DNA sequence: TGTGCCAGCAGTGGGACTAGCGTCGAGCAGTACTTC. It encodes CASSGTSVEQYF. The full variable domain, its missing parts supplied by reference TRBV2 and TRBJ2-7, is EPEVTQTPSHQVTQMGQEVILRCVPISNHLYFYWYRQILGQKVEFLVSFYNNEISEKSEIFDDQFSVERPDGSNFTLKIRSTKLEDSAMYFCASSGTSVEQYFGPGTRLTVT.

CDR3 nucleotides: TGTGCCAGCAGTGAGTTTTGGGGTCCCTATGGCTACACCTTC. This encodes CASSEFWGPYGYTF. V usage is TRBV6-1 and J usage is TRBJ1-2; D gene uncertain. CDR1 is MNHNS, CDR2 SASEGT, per germline. The ends were cut back, 3 bases at V and 4 bases at J, with 12 bases in the middle. There are 14 residues in the CDR3.

This clone has just one count. This chain connects TRBV6-5 to TRBJ1-5; the match to TRBD1 covers 7 bases. CDR3 length: 14 amino acids. The J segment lost 4 bases and the V segment lost 9 bases, leaving 9 bases of the junction unmatched. CDR1 is MNHEY, CDR2 SVGAGI, per germline. DNA for the CDR3: TGTGCCAGTGGGGGGACAGCCGAGAATCAGCCCCAGCATTTT. This translates into CASGGTAENQPQHF.

This chain connects TRBV5-4 to TRBJ2-1; D call uncertain. Trimming left V 0 bases short and J 5 bases short, with 3 bases between. From germline, CDR1 is SGHNT and CDR2 YYREEE (reference sequence). CDR3 length equals 12 residues. The CDR3 coding sequence is TGTGCCAGCAGCTTGGGTGACAATGAGCAGTTCTTC. This encodes CASSLGDNEQFF.

The chain has TRBV7-9 and TRBJ1-4, with D hard to call. The V gene's germline CDR1 is SEHNR and CDR2 FQNEAQ (reference sequence). Trimming removed 6 bases at V and 2 bases at J, with 10 bases between. The CDR3 totals 14 residues. Here the CDR3 reads CASRFDGTNEKLFF. DNA for the CDR3: TGTGCCAGCAGGTTTGACGGGACTAATGAAAAACTGTTTTTT.

The gene calls are TRBV28 and TRBJ2-5, with 11 bases fitting TRBD2. J lost 1 base, V lost 5 bases, and 15 bases had no gene match. Germline V lookup: CDR1 MDHEN, CDR2 SYDVKM. The CDR3 spans 19 residues. For the CDR3, the DNA is TGTGCCAGCAGTCAAGAACAGGGACTAGCGGCTTACTTCCAAGAGACCCAGTACTTC. Amino acid sequence: CASSQEQGLAAYFQETQYF. Full variable domain (remainder filled in from reference TRBV28 and TRBJ2-5): DVKVTQSSRYLVKRTGEKVFLECVQDMDHENMFWYRQDPGLGLRLIYFSYDVKMKEKGDIPEGYSVSREKKERFSLILESASTNQTSMYLCASSQEQGLAAYFQETQYFGPGTRLLVL.

The V call is TRBV28, the J call TRBJ1-1; D gene uncertain. CDR1 and CDR2 (germline): MDHEN, SYDVKM. V was trimmed by 4 bases and J by 7 bases, leaving 7 bases between them. The CDR3 is made up of 11 amino acids. As DNA, the CDR3 is TGTGCCAGCAGTTCCTGGGGTGAAGCTTTCTTT. Translation: CASSSWGEAFF.

This clone was detected a few times. The chain employs TRBV6-5 and TRBJ2-3; D call uncertain. Trimming stripped 6 bases from V and 4 bases from J, with 2 bases between. From germline, CDR1 is MNHEY and CDR2 SVGAGI. CDR3 length equals 10 residues. The CDR3 DNA reads TGTGCCAGCAGGGCAGATACGCAGTATTTT. Encoded protein: CASRADTQYF.

In this sample, this clone turned up once. J is TRBJ1-5 and V is TRBV20-1; weak D call: TRBD1 (5 bases). This CDR3 has 13 amino acids. The germline CDR1 and CDR2 sequences are DFQATT and SNEGSKA (reference sequence). Trimming removed 3 bases at V and 7 bases at J, with 13 bases between. The CDR3 DNA follows: TGCAGTGCTAGTCCGGGGCTTTGGCAGCCCCAGCATTTT. This encodes CSASPGLWQPQHF.